This TCR beta chain was sequenced for a study of regulatory T cells in long-lasting Graves disease. The germline V gene encodes CDR1 LNHNV and CDR2 YYDKDF (reference sequence). Trimming stripped 4 bases from V and 2 bases from J, with 10 bases between. CDR3 size: 14 residues. Overall study findings and caveats: Authors noted too few samples as a limitation.

In the case of this clonotype: Its antigen remains unknown.

To make TCR beta libraries, researchers used iRepertoire HTBI primers and Arm-PCR of CDR3 regions. One entry per CDR3 protein, called by TCRdb with MiXCR from the multiplex PCR reads. The profile shows about 430,000 distinct CDR3 sequences, roughly 15% of them singletons. Time point of the sample: newly diagnosed GD, antithyroid drugs for less than 3 months. From RNA extracted from PBMCs, the TCR library was made. Blood from the periphery, approximately 9 milliliters in all, was drawn into EDTA tubes. These data were also reused for a study on T cells in Graves' hyperthyroidism and ophthalmopathy. That publication notes: Diagnoses were made from clinical symptoms, serum measures (thyroxine and TRAb), thyroid ultrasound and orbital computed tomography. Most thyroid clonotypes expanded above 0.001 appeared in blood too.

The chain recombines TRBV15 with TRBJ2-3; a possible D gene is TRBD1 (6 bases). The origin of this receptor is a woman in her 40s with Graves disease. The sample consisted of peripheral blood mononuclear cells (PBMCs), taken at new diagnosis, from a patient treated with antithyroid drugs. CDR3 sequence (DNA): TGTGCCACCAGCAACGACAGGCTCACAGATACGCAGTATTTT. This encodes CATSNDRLTDTQYF.